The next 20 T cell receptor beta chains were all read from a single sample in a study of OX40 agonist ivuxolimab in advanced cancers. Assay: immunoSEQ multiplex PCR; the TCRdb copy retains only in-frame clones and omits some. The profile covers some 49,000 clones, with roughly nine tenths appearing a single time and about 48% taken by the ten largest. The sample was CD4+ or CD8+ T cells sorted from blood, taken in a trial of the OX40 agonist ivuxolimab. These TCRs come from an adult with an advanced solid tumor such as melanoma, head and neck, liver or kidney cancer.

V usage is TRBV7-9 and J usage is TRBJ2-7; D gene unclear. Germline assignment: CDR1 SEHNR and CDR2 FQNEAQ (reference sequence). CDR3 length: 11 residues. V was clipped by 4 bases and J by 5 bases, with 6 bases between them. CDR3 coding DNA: TGTGCCAGCAGCTCTTACGACGAGCAGTACTTC. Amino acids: CASSSYDEQYF.

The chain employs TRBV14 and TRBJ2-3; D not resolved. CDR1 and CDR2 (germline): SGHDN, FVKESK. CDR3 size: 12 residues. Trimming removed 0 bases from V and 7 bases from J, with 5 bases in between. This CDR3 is CASSQDSYTQYF. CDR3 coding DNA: TGTGCCAGCAGCCAAGATTCCTATACGCAGTATTTT.

The CDR3 DNA sequence: TGTGCCAGCAGCGTAATGGGCAGGGGTGAGCTAGCCAAAAACATTCAGTACTTC. Residues: CASSVMGRGELAKNIQYF. The gene calls are TRBV7-9 and TRBJ2-4; tentatively, D is TRBD1 (6 bases). The CDR3 loop spans 18 amino acids. CDR1 SEHNR and CDR2 FQNEAQ come from the germline V gene (reference sequence). Trimming removed 5 bases at V and 0 bases at J, with 20 bases between.

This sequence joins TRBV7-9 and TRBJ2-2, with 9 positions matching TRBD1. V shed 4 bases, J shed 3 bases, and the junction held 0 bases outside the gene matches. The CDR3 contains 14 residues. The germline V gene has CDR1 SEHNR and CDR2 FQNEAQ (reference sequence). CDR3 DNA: TGTGCCAGCAGCTGGACAGGGGACACCGGGGAGCTGTTTTTT. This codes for CASSWTGDTGELFF.

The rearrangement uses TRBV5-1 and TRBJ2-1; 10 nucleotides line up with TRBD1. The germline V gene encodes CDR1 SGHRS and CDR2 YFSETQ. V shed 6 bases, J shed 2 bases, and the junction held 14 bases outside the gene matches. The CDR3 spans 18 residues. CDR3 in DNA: TGCGCCAGCAACAGAGGGACAGGGGTCGAGGGGACCTACAATGAGCAGTTCTTC. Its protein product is CASNRGTGVEGTYNEQFF.

CDR3 loop: CASRSPGVTDTQYF. The CDR3 bases are TGTGCCAGCAGAAGTCCGGGCGTCACAGATACGCAGTATTTT. The rearrangement uses TRBV28 and TRBJ2-3, with no clear D. The CDR3 has 14 residues. Germline-derived CDR1 and CDR2 are MDHEN and SYDVKM. V lost 6 bases to trimming and J lost 2 bases, with 12 bases between them.

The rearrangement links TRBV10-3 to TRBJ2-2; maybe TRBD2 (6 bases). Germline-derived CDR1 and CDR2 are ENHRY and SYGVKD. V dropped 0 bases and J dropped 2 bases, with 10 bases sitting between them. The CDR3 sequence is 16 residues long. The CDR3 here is CAISESRGLNTGELFF. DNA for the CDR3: TGTGCCATCAGTGAGTCTAGGGGACTTAACACCGGGGAGCTGTTTTTT.

CDR3 nucleotide sequence: TGCGCCAGCAGCCAAGATGGCAGGAGGGGGACTGAAGCTTTCTTT. It encodes CASSQDGRRGTEAFF. The chain is built from TRBV4-3 and TRBJ1-1, with D possibly TRBD1 on 6 matching bases. The CDR3 has 15 residues. Germline values: CDR1 LGHNA, CDR2 YSLEER. Trimming stripped 0 bases from V and 5 bases from J, with 13 bases between.

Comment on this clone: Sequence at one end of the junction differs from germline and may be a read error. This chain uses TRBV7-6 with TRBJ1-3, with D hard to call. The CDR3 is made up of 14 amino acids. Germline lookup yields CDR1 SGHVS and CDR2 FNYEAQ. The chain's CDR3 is CASSLAVIGSTIYF. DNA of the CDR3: TGTGCCAGCAGCTTAGCGGTCATAGGAAGCACCATATATTTT.

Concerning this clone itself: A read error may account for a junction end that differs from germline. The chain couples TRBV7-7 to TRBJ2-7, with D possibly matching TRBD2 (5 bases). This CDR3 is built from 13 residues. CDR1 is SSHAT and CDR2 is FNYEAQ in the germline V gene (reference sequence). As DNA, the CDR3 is TGTGCTAGCAGCTTATCTGGGAGCTACGAGCAGTACTTC. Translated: CASSLSGSYEQYF.

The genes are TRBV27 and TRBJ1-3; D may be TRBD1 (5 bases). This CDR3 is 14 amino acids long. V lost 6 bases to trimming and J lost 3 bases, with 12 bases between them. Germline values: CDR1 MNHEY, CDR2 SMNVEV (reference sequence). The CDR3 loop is CASSQRGGGNTIYF. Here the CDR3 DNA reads TGTGCCAGCAGCCAAAGGGGCGGTGGAAACACCATATATTTT.

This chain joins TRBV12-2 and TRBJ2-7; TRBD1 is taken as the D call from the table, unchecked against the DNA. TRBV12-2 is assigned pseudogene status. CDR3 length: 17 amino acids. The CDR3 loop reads CASRNFRGGTGYHEQYF. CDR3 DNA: TGTGCAAGTCGCAATTTTCGGGGCGGGACAGGGTACCACGAGCAGTACTTC.

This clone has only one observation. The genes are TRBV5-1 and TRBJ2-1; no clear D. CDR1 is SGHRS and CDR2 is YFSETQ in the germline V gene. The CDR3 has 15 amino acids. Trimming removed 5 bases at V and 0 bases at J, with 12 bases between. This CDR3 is CASRAPGSSYNEQFF. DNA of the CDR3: TGCGCCAGCAGGGCCCCTGGAAGCTCCTACAATGAGCAGTTCTTC. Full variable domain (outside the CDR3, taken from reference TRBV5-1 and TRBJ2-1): KAGVTQTPRYLIKTRGQQVTLSCSPISGHRSVSWYQQTPGQGLQFLFEYFSETQRNKGNFPGRFSGRQFSNSRSEMNVSTLELGDSALYLCASRAPGSSYNEQFFGPGTRLTVL.

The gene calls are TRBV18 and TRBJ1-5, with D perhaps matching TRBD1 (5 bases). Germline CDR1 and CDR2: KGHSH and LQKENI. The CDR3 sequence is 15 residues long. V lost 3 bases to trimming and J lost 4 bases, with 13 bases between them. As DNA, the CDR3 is TGTGCCAGCTCACCGGGACTCAGGGAGAATCAGCCCCAGCATTTT. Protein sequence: CASSPGLRENQPQHF.

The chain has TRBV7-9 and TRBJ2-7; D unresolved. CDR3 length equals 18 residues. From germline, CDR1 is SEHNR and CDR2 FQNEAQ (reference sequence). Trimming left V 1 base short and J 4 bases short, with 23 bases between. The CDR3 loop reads CASSLEGKLPPTAYEQYF. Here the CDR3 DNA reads TGTGCCAGCAGCTTAGAAGGGAAGTTGCCCCCCACGGCGTACGAGCAGTACTTC.

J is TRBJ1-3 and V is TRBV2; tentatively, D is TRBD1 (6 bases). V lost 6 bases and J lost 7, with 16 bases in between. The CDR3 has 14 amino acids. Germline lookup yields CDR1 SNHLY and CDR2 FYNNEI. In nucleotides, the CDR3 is TGTGCCAGCAGGGCAGGGGAGAAGTTGAACACCATATATTTT. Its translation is CASRAGEKLNTIYF.

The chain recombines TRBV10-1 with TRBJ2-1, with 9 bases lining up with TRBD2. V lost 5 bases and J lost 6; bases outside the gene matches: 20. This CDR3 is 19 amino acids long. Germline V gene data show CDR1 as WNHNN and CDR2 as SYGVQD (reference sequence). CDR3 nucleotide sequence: TGCGCCAGCAGTAAAACCTCTTGGGGAATAGCGGGAGAGGGCAATGAGCAGTTCTTC. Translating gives CASSKTSWGIAGEGNEQFF.

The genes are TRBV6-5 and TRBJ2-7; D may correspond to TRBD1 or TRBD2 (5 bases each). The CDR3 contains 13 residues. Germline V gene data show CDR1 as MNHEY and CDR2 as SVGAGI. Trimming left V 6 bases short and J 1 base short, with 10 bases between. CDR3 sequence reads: CASSWDGSYEQYF. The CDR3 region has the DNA TGTGCCAGCAGCTGGGACGGTTCCTACGAGCAGTACTTC.

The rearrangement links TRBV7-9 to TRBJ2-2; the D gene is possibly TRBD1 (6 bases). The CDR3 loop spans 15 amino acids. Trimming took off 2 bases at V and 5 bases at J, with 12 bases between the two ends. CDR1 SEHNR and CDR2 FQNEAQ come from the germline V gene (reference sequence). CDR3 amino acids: CASSLMGQVTGELFF. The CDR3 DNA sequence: TGTGCCAGCAGCTTAATGGGACAAGTAACCGGGGAGCTGTTTTTT.

The DNA of the CDR3 is TGCAGTGCTACCCAGGGTAATGAGCAGTTCTTC. Translated: CSATQGNEQFF. The rearrangement links TRBV20-1 to TRBJ2-1, with a tentative D call TRBD1 (5 bases). The germline V and J ends were trimmed by 4 bases and 7 bases, with 8 bases remaining between them. This CDR3 is 11 amino acids long. The germline gives CDR1 DFQATT, CDR2 SNEGSKA (reference sequence).